The rows below give T cell receptor beta chains drawn from one sample of a study of blood T cells in healthy people across ages. MiXCR, applied by TCRdb to the 5' RACE reads, yields one record per CDR3 protein. This sample yields 380,000 or so distinct CDR3 sequences, of which 45% to 65% are seen a single time; roughly 51% belongs to the top ten. The sequencing sample was made of blood. These receptors came from a man in his 60s in good health. Both conserved end residues are part of each CDR3. A D gene is named only where the DNA matches it firmly. Only some rows state a clone size, as once, few, many or a class for expanded clones.

CDR3 protein	CDR3 DNA	D gene	CDR3 length	J gene	V gene	clone size
CASSQRMSGETQYF	TGTGCCAGCAGCCAAAGAATGTCGGGGGAGACCCAGTACTTC	-	14	TRBJ2-5	TRBV14	-
CASSPSGTRRGFF	TGTGCCAGCAGCCCTAGCGGGACCCGCCGGGGGTTCTTC	TRBD2	13	TRBJ2-1	TRBV7-8	-
CGAREVASRSYNEQFF	TGCGGTGCTAGAGAGGTAGCGAGCCGCTCCTACAATGAGCAGTTCTTC	-	16	TRBJ2-1	TRBV20-1	-
CASSFPLWEGTDTQYF	TGTGCCAGCAGCTTCCCCCTGTGGGAAGGGACAGATACGCAGTATTTT	-	16	TRBJ2-3	TRBV5-5	-
CASSLAGGRLTYEQYF	TGTGCCAGCAGCTTAGCAGGCGGGAGGCTAACCTACGAGCAGTACTTC	TRBD2	16	TRBJ2-7	TRBV7-2	-
CASSYMTGDSLNYGYTF	TGTGCCAGCAGTTACATGACCGGGGACAGTCTCAACTATGGCTACACCTTC	TRBD1	17	TRBJ1-2	TRBV6-5	-
CASSIQRTREDIQYF	TGTGCCAGTAGTATCCAAAGGACTAGAGAGGACATTCAGTACTTC	TRBD2	15	TRBJ2-4	TRBV19	-
CASSSNRVSNTGELFF	TGTGCCAGCAGCTCAAACAGGGTCTCGAACACCGGGGAGCTGTTTTTT	-	16	TRBJ2-2	TRBV7-9	-
CSAQRGAHNSPLHF	TGCAGTGCCCAGAGGGGGGCCCATAATTCACCCCTCCACTTT	-	14	TRBJ1-6	TRBV20-1	-
CASSQVFPGQGQFF	TGCGCCAGCAGCCAAGTGTTCCCCGGACAGGGGCAGTTCTTC	TRBD1	14	TRBJ2-1	TRBV4-3	-
CASSSQGGAYNSPLHF	TGTGCCAGCAGTAGCCAGGGGGGAGCCTATAATTCACCCCTCCACTTT	TRBD1	16	TRBJ1-6	TRBV12-3/TRBV12-4	many
CASSQGTKQFF	TGCGCCAGCAGCCAAGGGACAAAGCAGTTCTTC	-	11	TRBJ2-1	TRBV4-3	-
CASSYSSAPPSSYNEQFF	TGTGCCAGCAGTTACTCGTCGGCGCCCCCGAGCTCCTACAATGAGCAGTTCTTC	-	18	TRBJ2-1	TRBV6-5	few
CSVGEGARPEAFF	TGCAGCGTTGGTGAGGGGGCGCGGCCTGAAGCTTTCTTT	TRBD1	13	TRBJ1-1	TRBV29-1	few
CASTEADRHNSYEQYF	TGTGCCAGCACCGAAGCCGACAGGCACAACTCCTACGAGCAGTACTTC	-	16	TRBJ2-7	TRBV6-2/TRBV6-3	-